This TCR beta chain appears in the sequencing data of a study of response to subunit inactivated influenza vaccine. The CDR3 totals 15 residues. V lost 3 bases to trimming and J lost 5 bases, with 18 bases between them. Germline loops: CDR1 SGHRS, CDR2 YFSETQ. In TCRdb, the RT-PCR reads were re-called with MiXCR into one record per CDR3 protein. Of approximately 500,000 distinct CDR3 sequences in the sample, under 30% are singletons; the top ten hold 2.8%. These data also featured in a second study, about T cells expressing NK-cell markers. From that paper: UMI-tagged 5'RACE template switching yielded the TCR beta cDNA. One of eight sequenced donors was HCMV-seronegative; the other seven were seropositive. Sorting was limited to alpha-beta TCR-expressing T cells with an anti-gamma-delta TCR antibody in several experiments. Four donors likewise had their CD3+CD56-NKG2C+ fraction led by these clonotypes. It was still unclear whether expanded NKG2C+ T cell clones were HCMV specific.

This TCR derives from a man over 45 who received an inactivated influenza vaccine. Sequenced material: CD4+ T cells sorted from PBMCs, taken 11 to 12 days after vaccination. V gene TRBV5-1 combines with J gene TRBJ2-7; perhaps TRBD2 as D (6 bases). DNA for the CDR3: TGCGCCAGCAGCTGGGTGATGACGGGAGTCAACGAGCAGTACTTC. Translated: CASSWVMTGVNEQYF. Using reference TRBV5-1 and TRBJ2-7 for the parts outside the CDR3, the full variable domain is KAGVTQTPRYLIKTRGQQVTLSCSPISGHRSVSWYQQTPGQGLQFLFEYFSETQRNKGNFPGRFSGRQFSNSRSEMNVSTLELGDSALYLCASSWVMTGVNEQYFGPGTRLTVT.